Here is one T cell receptor (beta chain) with its context. Its antigen is not yet known. The record has no base qualities; no much larger clone is one base away. The data derive from a study of cytomegalovirus exposure and HLA in healthy donors (dated 2017 in TCRdb). Background on the whole study: An earlier analysis of approximately 590 of the donors reported 250 to 300 Gb of sequence data and around 110 million unique TCR beta sequences from about 180 million T cells. An early release that covered about 600 HLA-typed donors contained around 300 gigabases of sequencing data and 85 million to 100 million unique TCR sequences. Of the approximately 370 genotyped donors, 70% to 90% were placed in the genetic ancestry cluster associated with self-reported Caucasian donors. The aim of the study was to test whether cataloging public T cell receptors could identify signatures of past pathogen exposure. The study used immunosequencing to profile the T cell repertoires of 666 subjects and linked those repertoires to cytomegalovirus serostatus. Along with the approximately 700-subject first cohort, a separate validation cohort of some 130 different subjects was used. High-throughput TCR immunosequencing, statistical association of individual TCRs with disease status, and machine learning were combined to predict cytomegalovirus infection status. In a later analysis, previously published TCR beta repertoires from about 670 donors were re-analyzed and high-resolution HLA genotyping was added so that TCR occurrence patterns could be studied. Rather than using new phenotypic data, the later analysis identified candidate immune exposures from TCR beta sequences and from how often those sequences occurred across donors. In an earlier analysis of over 550 of the donors, high-throughput TCR beta sequencing was used to judge whether each TCR beta V gene segment behaved as functional or pseudogenic. Donor age, sex, ethnicity and CMV serostatus were compiled together with the repertoire data. A later genetic analysis took genome-wide SNP genotypes for 398 of the 666 donors and used that subset as a discovery cohort. Every repertoire in the discovery cohort had been generated on one and the same sequencing platform. HLA typing included class I and class II loci at four-digit resolution. The number of donors typed differed by locus, with roughly 629-640 for A, B, C, DRB1 and DQB1, roughly 520 for DQA1, 600 to 610 for DPA1, and approximately 470 for DPB1. Because of strong linkage in the cohort, roughly five DR-DQ haplotypes were treated as single units for association and clustering. Among around 400 genotyped donors of the cohort, an average of around 250,000 unique TCR beta nucleotide sequences was sequenced per donor, of which about 18% were non-productive.

The cohort was made up of under 800 healthy bone marrow donors. At the time of sampling, every cohort member was nominally healthy, though immune exposures that went unrecorded were likely present. The donor was CMV seropositive and belonged to the group of around 300 seropositive cohort members. Each donor provided a peripheral blood sample, and peripheral blood mononuclear cells were used for TCR beta sequencing. The Qiagen DNeasy Blood Extraction Kit was used to extract genomic DNA from the blood cell samples. There are 13 amino acids in the CDR3, from cysteine to phenylalanine inclusive. The read is trimmed to its CDR3 DNA, 39 bases read in frame from base 1. The V end loses 6 bases and the J end loses 3 bases, and a stretch of 11 bases separates them. CDR1 LNHDA and CDR2 SQIVND were looked up in the germline V gene (reference sequence). Findings and caveats that apply to the study as a whole: In vitro tests confirmed that a few of the cytomegalovirus-associated TCR beta chains recognize cytomegalovirus antigens. V-gene and J-gene trimming of TCR beta chains was associated with a missense DCLRE1C variant in a later genetic analysis, and the association was replicated in an independent cohort. The study listed 164 TCR beta chains as associated with cytomegalovirus. According to a later analysis, TCR association rates differed among HLA loci, with DRB1 alleles showing the most associated TCRs and HLA-C alleles showing the fewest. Across donors, most TCR sequences were observed very rarely, whereas some public TCRs were present in many individuals. Some IMGT-functional V segments, including TRBV6-2 and TRBV6-3, could not be distinguished by the 87-base-pair reads and were therefore excluded. The authors suggested that the approach could potentially be extended to other disease states and immunological phenotypes. A later genetic analysis reported fewer N-insertions in productive TCRs among donors in an Asian-associated ancestry cluster than the roughly 620-donor mean. A later analysis reported that several top co-occurrence clusters appeared linked to parvovirus B19, influenza, CMV and Epstein-Barr virus. CMV serostatus was the only immune exposure information available for the cohort. Specific HLA alleles were associated with over 15,000 TCR beta sequences at a false discovery rate of 0.05 in a later analysis. A cluster of highly shared sequence variants was judged likely to represent a technical artifact of the sequencing pipeline. A further reported finding was that TCR beta sequences accurately predicted the HLA-A and HLA-B alleles for most subjects in the first cohort. The classifier was reported to diagnose cytomegalovirus status with high specificity and sensitivity in both the original and validation cohorts. Correlated functional status among segregating V segments might reflect linkage disequilibrium, but an unknown experimental factor could not be ruled out. Compared with equally common non-associated chains, HLA-associated TCR beta chains in a later analysis were more clonally expanded and had lower generation probabilities. Assigning TCR associations to individual alleles was difficult when HLA alleles, especially DR and DQ, strongly co-occurred. Over 15 rarely observed V segments, including chromosome 9 orphons, were excluded from the earlier analysis of just under 600 of the donors because counts were too low. Only TCR beta chains were sequenced in this cohort, and the absence of alpha or paired-chain data limited detectable features. In an earlier analysis of some 640 of the donors, most TCR beta V segments were observed in productive rearrangements about 90% or about 30% of the time, broadly matching IMGT annotations. Because HLA typing was missing for some donors at each locus, association tests included only the typed subset. Most CMV-associated TCR beta chains appeared to be HLA-restricted in a later analysis, and the HLA associations seemed to be driven largely by CMV exposure. The presence/absence analyses assumed that sequencing depth was roughly uniform across donors, and that assumption may not be true.

Library preparation was by the immunoSEQ multiplex PCR assay. For the multiplex PCR, a mixture combining 60 forward primers for TCR Vbeta segments and 13 reverse primers for TCR Jbeta segments was used. The CDR3 region of rearranged TCR beta genes was amplified from genomic DNA by a multiplex PCR assay. On the Illumina HiSeq System, the amplified TCR beta libraries were sequenced as 87-base-pair reads. Processing in the source paper ran as follows. Across the 640 or so repertoires, a later analysis counted 78 million or so unique TCR beta chains, approximately 12 million of which were shared by at least two donors. Raw reads were error-corrected and collapsed into unique sequences by a nearest-neighbor algorithm in which closely related sequences were merged to remove PCR and sequencing errors. V, D and J gene segments were assigned by aligning CDR3 sequences to IMGT reference sequences. For a sequence to be retained, at least a six-nucleotide match to both a V gene segment and a J gene segment was required. Rearrangements were classified as productive when the CDR3 lacked stop codons and remained in frame with V and J, and all other rearrangements were classified as non-productive. Following IMGT convention, CDR3 was defined as the stretch from the second conserved V-encoded cysteine to the conserved J-encoded phenylalanine. The earlier analysis of 500 to 600 of the donors excluded sequences that lacked an unambiguous match to a single V gene segment. In an earlier analysis of around 600 of the donors, V segments were called functional above 56.7% productive rearrangements and were called segregating when the between-donor standard deviation exceeded 5%. A statistical classification framework was built to diagnose cytomegalovirus status from the catalog of TCR beta chain sequences. In a later analysis, TCR nucleotide sequences were compared against IMGT/GENE-DB human TR gene sequences so that V and J genes could be assigned. The TCRdist pipeline was used in a later analysis to assign CDR3 sequences and most-parsimonious VDJ recombination scenarios. In a later analysis, each TCR beta chain was defined by its CDR3 amino acid sequence together with its V-gene family, and reads without a unique V-gene family were excluded. A later analysis removed 500 to 650 highly shared, low-generation-probability nucleotide sequences to deal with suspected cross-contamination and a sequencing artifact. In a later analysis, a clonal expansion index was calculated for each public chain from normalized within-repertoire ranks of inferred template counts. Generation probabilities in a later analysis came from a VDJ recombination model fitted to out-of-frame rearrangements, and those results were checked against IGoR. Hypergeometric tests were used in a later analysis to score TCR-TCR, TCR-HLA and TCR-CMV co-occurrence, with a repertoire-size bias correction applied to the TCR pairs. A later analysis estimated false discovery rates by permuting HLA or CMV assignments 20 times. In a later analysis, co-occurring TCRs were grouped using DBSCAN, with TCRdist sequence similarity added in when clustering inside HLA-allele-positive subsets. For co-occurrence clustering, repertoires with fewer than 30,000 or more than 120,000 public chains were excluded, along with roughly 5 repertoires with anomalous nucleotide sharing. The immuneACCESS repertoire file appears here via TCRdb, limited to in-frame rearrangements. These files lack a portion of the clones; in checked studies, under half of the deficit traces to unresolved V genes, and the cause of the others is not known. Clone size and the V and J calls come from that table; the DNA yielded D and trimming. Here the sample has 130,000 to 150,000 clones; 60% to 85% occur a single time. Together, the top ten hold approximately 6.3% of the sample.

The origin of this receptor is a man aged 35 to 55 in good health and CMV-seropositive. Source material: PBMCs. This sequence uses TRBV19 and TRBJ1-1, with a tentative D gene TRBD1 over 6 matching bases. The CDR3 sequence is CASSWTADTEAFF. At the DNA level, the sequence is TGTGCCAGTAGCTGGACAGCGGACACTGAAGCTTTCTTT.